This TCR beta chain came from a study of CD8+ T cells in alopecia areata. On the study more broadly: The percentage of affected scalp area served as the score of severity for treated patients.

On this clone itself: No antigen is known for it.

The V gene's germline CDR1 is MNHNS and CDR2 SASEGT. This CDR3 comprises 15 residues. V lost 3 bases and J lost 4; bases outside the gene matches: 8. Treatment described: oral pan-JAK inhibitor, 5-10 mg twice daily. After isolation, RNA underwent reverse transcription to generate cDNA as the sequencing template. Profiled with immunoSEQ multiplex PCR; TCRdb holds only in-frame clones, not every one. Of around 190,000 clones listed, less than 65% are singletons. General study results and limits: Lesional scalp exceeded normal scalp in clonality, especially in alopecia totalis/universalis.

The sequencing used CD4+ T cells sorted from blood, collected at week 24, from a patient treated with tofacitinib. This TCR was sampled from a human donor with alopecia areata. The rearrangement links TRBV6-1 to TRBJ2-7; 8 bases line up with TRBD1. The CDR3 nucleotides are TGTGCCAGCAGTGATTCGGACAGGGTTTGGTACGAGCAGTACTTC. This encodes CASSDSDRVWYEQYF.